This TCR beta chain was found in a study of identical twins. In TCRdb, the 5' RACE reads were re-called with MiXCR into one record per CDR3 protein. The table includes about 920,000 distinct CDR3 sequences, 9% to 15% detected once. The same sample was also used in a study of yellow fever vaccine responses in identical twins.

Sequenced sample: PBMCs. The TCR comes from a woman younger than 30 in good health.

The CDR3 sequence is CASYIGAPGELFF. CDR3 nucleotides: TGCGCCAGCTACATTGGGGCTCCCGGGGAGCTGTTTTTT. V and J are TRBV5-1 and TRBJ2-2; the D gene is possibly TRBD1 (5 bases). The germline V gene encodes CDR1 SGHRS and CDR2 YFSETQ. Deletions cut 7 bases from V and 6 bases from J, with 13 bases between. CDR3 length equals 13 residues.